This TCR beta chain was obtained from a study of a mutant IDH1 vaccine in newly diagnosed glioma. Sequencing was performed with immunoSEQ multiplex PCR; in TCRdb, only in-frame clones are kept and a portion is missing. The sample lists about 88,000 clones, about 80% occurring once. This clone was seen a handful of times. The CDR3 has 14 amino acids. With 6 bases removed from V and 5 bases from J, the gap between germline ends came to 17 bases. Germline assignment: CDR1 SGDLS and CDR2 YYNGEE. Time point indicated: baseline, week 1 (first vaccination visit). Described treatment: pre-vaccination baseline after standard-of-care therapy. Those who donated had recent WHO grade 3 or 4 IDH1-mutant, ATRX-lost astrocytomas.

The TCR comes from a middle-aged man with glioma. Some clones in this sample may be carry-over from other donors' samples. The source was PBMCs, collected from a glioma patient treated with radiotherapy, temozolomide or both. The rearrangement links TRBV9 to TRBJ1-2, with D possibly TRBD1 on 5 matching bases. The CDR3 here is CASTQGGGDYGYTF. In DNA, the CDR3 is TGTGCCAGCACCCAGGGAGGCGGCGATTATGGCTACACCTTC.